The 9 T cell receptor beta chains in this list originate from one sample, sequenced in a study of shared clonotypes between healthy human individuals. CD45RO-negative, CCR7-positively selected cells formed the naive CD8 fraction, excluding terminally differentiated effector memory CD45RA+ cells. Data came from immunoSEQ multiplex PCR; TCRdb stores just in-frame clones and leaves some out. The profile shows just over 2,000,000 clones, roughly 94% of them singletons. The specimen was naive CD8+ T cells sorted from blood. The source is a man between 18 and 29 years old in good health.

V usage is TRBV9 and J usage is TRBJ1-2; no reliable D call. CDR1 is SGDLS, CDR2 YYNGEE, per germline. V was clipped by 3 bases and J by 8 bases, with 14 bases between them. CDR3 length equals 13 residues. The CDR3 is CASSAPGAGGYTF. CDR3 coding DNA: TGTGCCAGCAGCGCACCCGGTGCCGGGGGCTACACCTTC.

This clone was detected many times. The rearrangement joins TRBV29-1 to TRBJ1-4; D gene unclear. The CDR3 runs to 12 residues. CDR1 is SQVTM and CDR2 is ANQGSEA in the germline V gene. Between the trimmed V and J ends, which lost 7 bases and 5 bases, there was a span of 11 bases. CDR3 amino acids: CSGRVSNEKLFF. CDR3 DNA: TGCAGCGGACGGGTTTCAAATGAAAAACTGTTTTTT.

This chain uses TRBV6-5 with TRBJ2-1; the D gene is possibly TRBD2 (6 bases). The CDR3 runs 14 residues. Germline loops: CDR1 MNHEY, CDR2 SVGAGI. Deletions cut 2 bases from V and 5 bases from J, with 10 bases between. The CDR3 spells CASSYGGADNEQFF. CDR3 in DNA: TGTGCCAGCAGTTACGGCGGGGCCGACAATGAGCAGTTCTTC.

In DNA, the CDR3 is TGTGCCAGCAGCGTAGCGGGCAGAAGCTCCTACAATGAGCAGTTCTTC. Amino acids: CASSVAGRSSYNEQFF. J is TRBJ2-1 and V is TRBV9; D call uncertain. V was pared by 0 bases and J by 0 bases, with 10 bases between. CDR3 length equals 16 residues. Germline CDR1 reads SGDLS; CDR2 reads YYNGEE. The variable domain in full, with the rest retrieved from reference TRBV9 and TRBJ2-1, is DSGVTQTPKHLITATGQRVTLRCSPRSGDLSVYWYQQSLDQGLQFLIQYYNGEERAKGNILERFSAQQFPDLHSELNLSSLELGDSALYFCASSVAGRSSYNEQFFGPGTRLTVL.

This clone was seen only once. V usage is TRBV29-1 and J usage is TRBJ2-3; 7 nucleotides agree with TRBD1. There are 13 residues in the CDR3. Germline V gene sequence: CDR1 SQVTM, CDR2 ANQGSEA. The J segment lost 7 bases and the V segment lost 6 bases, leaving 10 bases of the junction unmatched. This CDR3 reads CSVTGTETYTQYF. The CDR3 bases are TGCAGCGTCACCGGGACAGAGACCTATACGCAGTATTTT.

V is TRBV30 and J is TRBJ2-1; D is unresolved. Trimming removed 0 bases at V and 8 bases at J, with 8 bases between. Germline V gene lookup returns CDR1 GTSNPN and CDR2 SVGIG (reference sequence). The CDR3 sequence is 12 residues long. The CDR3 coding sequence is TGTGCCTGGAGTGTATCTCCCGATGAGCAGTTCTTC. This codes for CAWSVSPDEQFF.

The V and J genes are TRBV13 and TRBJ2-7; perhaps D is TRBD1 or TRBD2 (7 bases each). CDR1 is PRHDT, CDR2 FYEKMQ, per germline (reference sequence). CDR3 length: 15 amino acids. V shed 0 bases and J shed 3 bases, with 12 bases lying between them. CDR3 in amino acids: CASSLGQGGNYEQYF. CDR3 DNA sequence: TGTGCCAGCAGCTTAGGCCAGGGGGGGAACTACGAGCAGTACTTC.

About this clone itself: Other DNA variants within this sample encode the same CDR3. The V call is TRBV13, the J call TRBJ2-3; the match to TRBD2 covers 12 bases. Losses at the gene ends were 3 bases for V and 2 bases for J; bases not matched to a gene: 3. Germline V lookup: CDR1 PRHDT, CDR2 FYEKMQ (reference sequence). The CDR3 consists of 16 residues. Here the CDR3 DNA reads TGTGCCAGCAGCTTGGGACTAGCGGGTCCCACAGATACGCAGTATTTT. Translated, it gives CASSLGLAGPTDTQYF.

This clone came up once. The chain carries TRBV11-2 and TRBJ2-5; D call uncertain. Trimming left V 2 bases short and J 4 bases short, with 11 bases between. The CDR3 spans 14 residues. Looked up from germline, CDR1 is SGHAT and CDR2 is FQNNGV. CDR3 region: CASSLFLGPETQYF. CDR3 coding DNA: TGTGCCAGCAGCTTATTTCTAGGACCAGAGACCCAGTACTTC.